Shown below are 26 T cell receptor beta chains from a single sample sequenced in a study of glioma-infiltrating T cells after dendritic cell vaccination. Profiling relied on immunoSEQ multiplex PCR, and the TCRdb table lists in-frame clones only, not all of them. The table includes under 130,000 clones, around 90% detected once. Stated time point: after dendritic cell vaccination, including at tumor progression/relapse. This specimen was blood, taken after dendritic cell vaccination. Receptors originate from a human donor with glioblastoma.

V gene TRBV27 combines with J gene TRBJ2-3; D is ambiguous. V lost 3 bases to trimming and J lost 4 bases, with 8 bases between them. In germline, CDR1 is MNHEY, CDR2 SMNVEV (reference sequence). There are 13 residues in the CDR3. The CDR3 DNA follows: TGTGCCAGCAGTTTTACTGCGGCAGATACGCAGTATTTT. Translation: CASSFTAADTQYF.

The genes are TRBV7-9 and TRBJ1-6; D remains unclear. CDR1 SEHNR and CDR2 FQNEAQ come from the germline V gene (reference sequence). CDR3 length: 13 residues. Trimming stripped 4 bases from V and 5 bases from J, with 6 bases between. The CDR3 loop reads CASSSSNNSPLHF. For the CDR3, the DNA is TGTGCCAGCAGCTCTAGTAATAATTCACCCCTCCACTTT.

V and J are TRBV19 and TRBJ2-3; no firm D call. The CDR3 is 14 residues long. V was clipped by 5 bases and J by 0 bases, with 9 bases between them. Germline values: CDR1 LNHDA, CDR2 SQIVND (reference sequence). The CDR3 is CASSLQESTDTQYF. The CDR3 region has the DNA TGTGCCAGTAGTCTCCAGGAAAGCACAGATACGCAGTATTTT.

This sequence joins TRBV2 and TRBJ1-1; the D gene is possibly TRBD1 (6 bases). The V end lost 4 bases, the J end lost 2 bases, and 14 bases lay between the germline ends. The CDR3 is made up of 15 amino acids. CDR1 SNHLY and CDR2 FYNNEI come from the germline V gene. CDR3 in amino acids: CASSVQGFGNTEAFF. CDR3 in DNA: TGTGCCAGCAGTGTACAGGGTTTTGGCAACACTGAAGCTTTCTTT.

This chain uses TRBV10-2 with TRBJ2-5; D unresolved. The CDR3 is 12 residues long. Germline lookup yields CDR1 WSHSY and CDR2 SAAADI. Between the trimmed V and J ends, which lost 4 bases and 2 bases, there was a span of 5 bases. CDR3 loop: CASSARQETQYF. The CDR3 region has the DNA TGCGCCAGCAGTGCGAGGCAAGAGACCCAGTACTTC.

The rearrangement uses TRBV5-1 and TRBJ2-7; 9 nucleotides match TRBD1. The CDR3 covers 13 residues. After removal of 4 bases from V and 9 bases from J, the junction contained 8 bases not matched to a gene. Per germline, CDR1 SGHRS and CDR2 YFSETQ. The CDR3 region is CASSTGTGLLQYF. In DNA, the CDR3 is TGCGCCAGCAGCACCGGGACAGGGCTTTTGCAGTACTTC.

The rearrangement uses TRBV11-2 and TRBJ2-7; a possible D gene is TRBD2 (5 bases). This CDR3 comprises 15 residues. Germline-derived CDR1 and CDR2 are SGHAT and FQNNGV. V dropped 4 bases and J dropped 7 bases, with 20 bases sitting between them. CDR3 DNA: TGTGCCAGCAGCTGGGTTGGGAGCAAACCGTCTGAGCAGTACTTC. Its translation: CASSWVGSKPSEQYF. Supplemented by reference TRBV11-2 and TRBJ2-7, the full variable domain reads EAGVAQSPRYKIIEKRQSVAFWCNPISGHATLYWYQQILGQGPKLLIQFQNNGVVDDSQLPKDRFSAERLKGVDSTLKIQPAKLEDSAVYLCASSWVGSKPSEQYFGPGTRLTVT.

V and J are TRBV28 and TRBJ2-3; 7 bases map to TRBD1. Germline V gives CDR1 MDHEN, CDR2 SYDVKM. V lost 5 bases to trimming and J lost 3 bases; unmatched junction nucleotides: 14. The CDR3 spans 17 residues. The CDR3 nucleotides are TGTGCCAGCAGTCCTCAAAAACAGGGGCCTCTTACAGATACGCAGTATTTT. It is translated as CASSPQKQGPLTDTQYF.

Written as DNA, the CDR3 is TGTGCCAGCAGCTTAGATGGACAGGGCAGCCAGCCCCAGCATTTT. It yields the protein CASSLDGQGSQPQHF. This rearrangement joins TRBV11-3 to TRBJ1-5; 8 positions match TRBD1. Germline loops: CDR1 SGHNT, CDR2 YENEEA. The CDR3 is made up of 15 amino acids. V was clipped by 0 bases and J by 7 bases; unmatched bases: 5.

V and J are TRBV7-9 and TRBJ1-1; the D gene is possibly TRBD1 (6 bases). The V end was cut by 2 bases, the J end by 5 bases, with 9 bases between. CDR1 is SEHNR, CDR2 FQNEAQ, per germline (reference sequence). The CDR3 totals 13 residues. The CDR3 DNA reads as TGTGCCAGCAGCTTAACAGGGAAAACTGAAGCTTTCTTT. It translates to CASSLTGKTEAFF.

This clone was seen only once. The rearrangement joins TRBV5-6 to TRBJ1-5, with D unclear. Trimming stripped 4 bases from V and 3 bases from J, with 17 bases between. The CDR3 contains 16 residues. CDR1 SGHDT and CDR2 YYEEEE come from the germline V gene. The CDR3 spells CASSGRSVGSNQPQHF. DNA of the CDR3: TGTGCCAGCAGCGGGAGGTCCGTCGGTTCCAATCAGCCCCAGCATTTT.

This chain connects TRBV7-2 to TRBJ2-7; 8 bases agree with TRBD2. Unmatched junction bases numbered 9, after V lost 4 bases and J lost 4 bases. Germline V gives CDR1 SGHTA, CDR2 FQGNSA. This CDR3 is 15 amino acids long. The CDR3: CASSSTSGGRYEQYF. For the CDR3, the DNA is TGTGCCAGCAGCTCCACTAGCGGAGGACGATACGAGCAGTACTTC. The full variable domain, rest sourced from reference TRBV7-2 and TRBJ2-7, is GAGVSQSPSNKVTEKGKDVELRCDPISGHTALYWYRQSLGQGLEFLIYFQGNSAPDKSGLPSDRFSAERTGGSVSTLTIQRTQQEDSAVYLCASSSTSGGRYEQYFGPGTRLTVT.

The chain links TRBV28 to TRBJ2-3; a weak D match, TRBD1 (6 bases). CDR3 length equals 15 residues. The V gene's germline CDR1 is MDHEN and CDR2 SYDVKM. V was pared by 8 bases and J by 0 bases, with 15 bases between. The chain's CDR3 is CASGKDRPSTDTQYF. The CDR3 nucleotides are TGTGCCAGCGGAAAAGACAGGCCTAGCACAGATACGCAGTATTTT.

V gene TRBV11-3 combines with J gene TRBJ2-5; D is possibly TRBD2 (5 bases). Germline V gene sequence: CDR1 SGHNT, CDR2 YENEEA. The CDR3 is 15 residues long. Deletions cut 4 bases from V and 1 base from J, with 13 bases between. CDR3 nucleotides: TGTGCCAGCAGCTCCCACCGTGAGGGCCAAGAGACCCAGTACTTC. This codes for CASSSHREGQETQYF.

The V gene is TRBV30, the J gene TRBJ1-5; D remains unclear. Germline V gene sequence: CDR1 GTSNPN, CDR2 SVGIG (reference sequence). The ends were cut back, 3 bases at V and 6 bases at J, with 18 bases in the middle. The CDR3 spans 15 residues. The CDR3 DNA sequence: TGTGCCTGGAGCGCCGCTCCGACATTTACTCAGCCCCAGCATTTT. Translation gives CAWSAAPTFTQPQHF.

The CDR3, as DNA: TGTGCCAGCAGCGTGTCGACCCGACGCGGGGGCTACACCTTC. Translated: CASSVSTRRGGYTF. The chain combines TRBV9 with TRBJ1-2; D gene ambiguous. CDR3 length: 14 residues. Trimming stripped 2 bases from V and 8 bases from J, with 16 bases between. CDR1 is SGDLS and CDR2 is YYNGEE in the germline V gene.

The rearrangement joins TRBV18 to TRBJ1-5; unclear D gene. The germline gives CDR1 KGHSH, CDR2 LQKENI. The CDR3 has 15 residues. V lost 2 bases and J lost 10, with 18 bases in between. The CDR3 coding sequence is TGTGCCAGCTCACCAGCCCCCACCCCGGGTGAACCCCAGCATTTT. Translating it yields CASSPAPTPGEPQHF.

The chain is built from TRBV5-1 and TRBJ2-1, with TRBD1 identical over 8 bases. Germline-derived CDR1 and CDR2 are SGHRS and YFSETQ. Trimming at V came to 4 bases and at J to 7 bases, leaving 10 bases not matched to a gene. This CDR3 region has 15 residues. The DNA for the CDR3 is TGCGCCAGCAGCACTGGACAGGGTTCAAGGAATGAGCAGTTCTTC. As protein: CASSTGQGSRNEQFF. The variable domain in full, completed from reference TRBV5-1 and TRBJ2-1, reads KAGVTQTPRYLIKTRGQQVTLSCSPISGHRSVSWYQQTPGQGLQFLFEYFSETQRNKGNFPGRFSGRQFSNSRSEMNVSTLELGDSALYLCASSTGQGSRNEQFFGPGTRLTVL.

The chain has TRBV2 and TRBJ2-5; 14 nucleotides align to TRBD2. Germline V gene lookup returns CDR1 SNHLY and CDR2 FYNNEI. The CDR3 covers 16 residues. After removal of 7 bases from V and 5 bases from J, the junction contained 9 bases not matched to a gene. As DNA, the CDR3 is TGTGCCAGCACCTCAGGGACTAGCGGGGGTAGGGAGACCCAGTACTTC. Translating gives CASTSGTSGGRETQYF. Full variable domain (outside the CDR3, taken from reference TRBV2 and TRBJ2-5): EPEVTQTPSHQVTQMGQEVILRCVPISNHLYFYWYRQILGQKVEFLVSFYNNEISEKSEIFDDQFSVERPDGSNFTLKIRSTKLEDSAMYFCASTSGTSGGRETQYFGPGTRLLVL.

The V gene is TRBV30, the J gene TRBJ2-1, with D possibly TRBD2 on 6 matching bases. CDR1 is GTSNPN, CDR2 SVGIG, per germline (reference sequence). Deletions cut 0 bases from V and 10 bases from J, with 16 bases between. The CDR3 contains 14 residues. As DNA, the CDR3 is TGTGCCTGGAGTGTACTGTGGGGAGGTAGGGAGCAGTTCTTC. It translates to CAWSVLWGGREQFF.

The rearrangement links TRBV2 to TRBJ1-5; D is possibly TRBD1 (5 bases). The CDR3 contains 16 residues. The germline V gene has CDR1 SNHLY and CDR2 FYNNEI. V lost 5 bases to trimming and J lost 2 bases, with 16 bases between them. The CDR3 sequence is CASSRTGEVGNQPQHF. The CDR3 DNA sequence: TGTGCCAGCAGTAGGACGGGGGAGGTTGGCAATCAGCCCCAGCATTTT.

The chain uses TRBV15 and TRBJ1-2; no definite D call. Germline values: CDR1 LNHNV, CDR2 YYDKDF (reference sequence). The CDR3 spans 13 residues. Trimming cost V 1 base and J 8 bases, with 11 bases left between them. The CDR3 protein is CATSRGGGEGYTF. CDR3 DNA sequence: TGTGCCACCAGCAGAGGAGGCGGAGAAGGCTACACCTTC.

This chain links TRBV4-1 with TRBJ1-2; tentative D call: TRBD1 (6 bases). V lost 0 bases and J 6 bases, leaving 11 bases between the germline ends. CDR1 MGHRA and CDR2 YSYEKL come from the germline V gene. The CDR3 spans 14 residues. CDR3 DNA: TGCGCCAGCAGCCAAGATGGAGCAGGGGATGGCTACACCTTC. Protein: CASSQDGAGDGYTF.

Only one count was recorded for this clone. This rearrangement joins TRBV6-5 to TRBJ2-7; 9 bases are a match to TRBD2. Germline lookup yields CDR1 MNHEY and CDR2 SVGAGI. The V and J ends lost 0 bases and 4 bases, in that order; junction bases with no gene match: 7. This CDR3 is built from 16 residues. CDR3 DNA: TGTGCCAGCAGTTACTCGATGTTGGCGGGAGGGTACGAGCAGTACTTC. Protein: CASSYSMLAGGYEQYF.

The V call is TRBV5-1, the J call TRBJ2-3, with 8 bases aligning to TRBD2. Germline CDR1 SGHRS, CDR2 YFSETQ. J gave up 1 base and V 4 bases, and 5 bases lay outside the gene matches. The CDR3 runs to 15 residues. The CDR3 loop reads CASSTGGARTDTQYF. CDR3 coding DNA: TGCGCCAGCAGCACGGGAGGGGCCCGCACAGATACGCAGTATTTT.

The chain couples TRBV5-1 to TRBJ1-2; the D gene is possibly TRBD1 (5 bases). There are 15 residues in the CDR3. With 0 bases removed from V and 2 bases from J, the gap between germline ends came to 11 bases. Germline CDR1 and CDR2: SGHRS and YFSETQ. CDR3 nucleotides: TGCGCCAGCAGCTTGGTGGGACGGGAGAACTATGGCTACACCTTC. It codes for CASSLVGRENYGYTF. Full variable domain (outside the CDR3, taken from reference TRBV5-1 and TRBJ1-2): KAGVTQTPRYLIKTRGQQVTLSCSPISGHRSVSWYQQTPGQGLQFLFEYFSETQRNKGNFPGRFSGRQFSNSRSEMNVSTLELGDSALYLCASSLVGRENYGYTFGSGTRLTVV.